The clone carrying this TCR beta chain was counted at least ten times. What it binds is not known. This specimen belongs to a study of molecular identifiers for immune sequencing clone quantification. Study-level information: Split five ways in replicates, RNA from about 20,000 or 100,000 naive CD8 cells had four portions sequenced. General study results and limits: The share of molecules held by clones above 20 RNA copies was over 97% in effector cells and under 1% in naive cells. Highly expanded clones may be undercounted when identical TCR molecules share barcodes.

Germline values: CDR1 SEHNR, CDR2 FQNEAQ (reference sequence). This CDR3 has 13 amino acids. V was clipped by 0 bases and J by 3 bases, with 6 bases between them. The naive CD8 libraries originated from between roughly 17,000 and 1,000,000 sorted cells and drew on 10%, 30% or 50% RNA. TCRdb called the PCR reads again in MiXCR, with one record for every CDR3 protein. The sample has under 600,000 distinct CDR3 sequences; about 25% are singletons. The chain uses TRBV7-9 and TRBJ2-7; D ambiguous. The origin of this receptor is a human donor in good health. Some libraries in this study had Jurkat cell RNA spiked in. Sequencing input: naive CD8+ T cells from blood, with Jurkat cell RNA spiked in. Subset denoted: FACS-sorted CD8+CD4-CCR7+CD45RA+ naive T cells. CDR3 region: CASSLAADYEQYF. The CDR3 region has the DNA TGTGCCAGCAGCTTAGCCGCAGACTACGAGCAGTACTTC. Supplemented by reference TRBV7-9 and TRBJ2-7, the full variable domain reads DTGVSQNPRHKITKRGQNVTFRCDPISEHNRLYWYRQTLGQGPEFLTYFQNEAQLEKSRLLSDRFSAERPKGSFSTLEIQRTEQGDSAMYLCASSLAADYEQYFGPGTRLTVT.